This T cell receptor (beta chain) appears in the sequencing data of a study of cytomegalovirus exposure and HLA in healthy donors. Study results and limitations: One variant, a missense change in DCLRE1C, was linked in a later analysis to TCR beta V- and J-gene trimming. Most TCR sequences showed up rarely, but some public TCRs showed up in many donors. High sensitivity and specificity were reportedly achieved when the classifier diagnosed cytomegalovirus status.

The PCR ran on 60 Vbeta and 13 Jbeta primers. Assay used: immunoSEQ multiplex PCR; TCRdb lists only in-frame clones, some missing. The table has about 160,000 clones, approximately 85% seen once. A word on this clone: Its target is unknown.

Sequenced: PBMCs. The receptor comes from a man aged 45-65 years in good health and CMV-seropositive.

CDR3 loop: CASSASNTGELFF. The CDR3, as DNA: TGTGCCAGCAGTGCGTCTAACACCGGGGAGCTGTTTTTT. The chain recombines TRBV25-1 with TRBJ2-2; D is uncertain. Germline V gene sequence: CDR1 MGHDK, CDR2 SYGVNS. V was cut by 4 bases and J by 2 bases, with 5 bases left in between. The CDR3 has 13 residues.